This TCR beta chain was identified in a study of cytomegalovirus exposure and HLA in healthy donors. Findings of the study overall: Links to common viral pathogens appeared, in a later analysis, for several of the most significant clusters. Using the classifier, cytomegalovirus status was reportedly diagnosed with high specificity and sensitivity. Later on, an analysis tied around 17,000 TCR beta sequences to HLA alleles at 0.05 false discovery rate. Researchers catalogued some 160 TCR beta chains as cytomegalovirus-associated.

As regards this clone: The antigen is undetermined.

The V and J ends lost 3 bases and 2 bases respectively, with 10 bases between them. CDR3 length: 14 amino acids. Looked up from germline, CDR1 is MNHEY and CDR2 is SMNVEV (reference sequence). Primers included in the PCR were 60 Vbeta and 13 Jbeta primers. Assay used: immunoSEQ multiplex PCR; TCRdb lists only in-frame clones, some missing. The sample records around 130,000 clones, 70% to 90% being singletons. Sequenced input: PBMCs. V gene TRBV27 combines with J gene TRBJ2-5; tentative D call: TRBD1 (6 bases). This receptor was identified in a middle-aged man in good health and CMV-seronegative. The CDR3 spells CASSFRRGQETQYF. The CDR3 nucleotides read TGTGCCAGCAGTTTCCGCAGGGGTCAAGAGACCCAGTACTTC.